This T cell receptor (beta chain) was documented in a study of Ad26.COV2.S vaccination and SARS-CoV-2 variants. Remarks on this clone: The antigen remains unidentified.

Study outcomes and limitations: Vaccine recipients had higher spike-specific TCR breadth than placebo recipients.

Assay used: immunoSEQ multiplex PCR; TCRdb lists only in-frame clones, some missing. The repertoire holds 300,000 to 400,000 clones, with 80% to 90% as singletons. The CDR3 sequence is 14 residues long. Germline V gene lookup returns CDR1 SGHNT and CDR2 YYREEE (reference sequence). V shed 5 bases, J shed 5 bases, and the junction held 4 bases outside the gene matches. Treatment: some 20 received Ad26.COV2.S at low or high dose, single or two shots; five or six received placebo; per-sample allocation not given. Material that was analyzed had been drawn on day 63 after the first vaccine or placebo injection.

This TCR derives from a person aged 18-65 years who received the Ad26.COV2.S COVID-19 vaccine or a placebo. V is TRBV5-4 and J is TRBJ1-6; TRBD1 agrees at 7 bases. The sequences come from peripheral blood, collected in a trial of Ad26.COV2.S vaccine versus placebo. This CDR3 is CASRTGQDNSPLHF. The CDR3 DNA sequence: TGTGCCAGCAGGACCGGACAGGATAATTCACCCCTCCACTTT.